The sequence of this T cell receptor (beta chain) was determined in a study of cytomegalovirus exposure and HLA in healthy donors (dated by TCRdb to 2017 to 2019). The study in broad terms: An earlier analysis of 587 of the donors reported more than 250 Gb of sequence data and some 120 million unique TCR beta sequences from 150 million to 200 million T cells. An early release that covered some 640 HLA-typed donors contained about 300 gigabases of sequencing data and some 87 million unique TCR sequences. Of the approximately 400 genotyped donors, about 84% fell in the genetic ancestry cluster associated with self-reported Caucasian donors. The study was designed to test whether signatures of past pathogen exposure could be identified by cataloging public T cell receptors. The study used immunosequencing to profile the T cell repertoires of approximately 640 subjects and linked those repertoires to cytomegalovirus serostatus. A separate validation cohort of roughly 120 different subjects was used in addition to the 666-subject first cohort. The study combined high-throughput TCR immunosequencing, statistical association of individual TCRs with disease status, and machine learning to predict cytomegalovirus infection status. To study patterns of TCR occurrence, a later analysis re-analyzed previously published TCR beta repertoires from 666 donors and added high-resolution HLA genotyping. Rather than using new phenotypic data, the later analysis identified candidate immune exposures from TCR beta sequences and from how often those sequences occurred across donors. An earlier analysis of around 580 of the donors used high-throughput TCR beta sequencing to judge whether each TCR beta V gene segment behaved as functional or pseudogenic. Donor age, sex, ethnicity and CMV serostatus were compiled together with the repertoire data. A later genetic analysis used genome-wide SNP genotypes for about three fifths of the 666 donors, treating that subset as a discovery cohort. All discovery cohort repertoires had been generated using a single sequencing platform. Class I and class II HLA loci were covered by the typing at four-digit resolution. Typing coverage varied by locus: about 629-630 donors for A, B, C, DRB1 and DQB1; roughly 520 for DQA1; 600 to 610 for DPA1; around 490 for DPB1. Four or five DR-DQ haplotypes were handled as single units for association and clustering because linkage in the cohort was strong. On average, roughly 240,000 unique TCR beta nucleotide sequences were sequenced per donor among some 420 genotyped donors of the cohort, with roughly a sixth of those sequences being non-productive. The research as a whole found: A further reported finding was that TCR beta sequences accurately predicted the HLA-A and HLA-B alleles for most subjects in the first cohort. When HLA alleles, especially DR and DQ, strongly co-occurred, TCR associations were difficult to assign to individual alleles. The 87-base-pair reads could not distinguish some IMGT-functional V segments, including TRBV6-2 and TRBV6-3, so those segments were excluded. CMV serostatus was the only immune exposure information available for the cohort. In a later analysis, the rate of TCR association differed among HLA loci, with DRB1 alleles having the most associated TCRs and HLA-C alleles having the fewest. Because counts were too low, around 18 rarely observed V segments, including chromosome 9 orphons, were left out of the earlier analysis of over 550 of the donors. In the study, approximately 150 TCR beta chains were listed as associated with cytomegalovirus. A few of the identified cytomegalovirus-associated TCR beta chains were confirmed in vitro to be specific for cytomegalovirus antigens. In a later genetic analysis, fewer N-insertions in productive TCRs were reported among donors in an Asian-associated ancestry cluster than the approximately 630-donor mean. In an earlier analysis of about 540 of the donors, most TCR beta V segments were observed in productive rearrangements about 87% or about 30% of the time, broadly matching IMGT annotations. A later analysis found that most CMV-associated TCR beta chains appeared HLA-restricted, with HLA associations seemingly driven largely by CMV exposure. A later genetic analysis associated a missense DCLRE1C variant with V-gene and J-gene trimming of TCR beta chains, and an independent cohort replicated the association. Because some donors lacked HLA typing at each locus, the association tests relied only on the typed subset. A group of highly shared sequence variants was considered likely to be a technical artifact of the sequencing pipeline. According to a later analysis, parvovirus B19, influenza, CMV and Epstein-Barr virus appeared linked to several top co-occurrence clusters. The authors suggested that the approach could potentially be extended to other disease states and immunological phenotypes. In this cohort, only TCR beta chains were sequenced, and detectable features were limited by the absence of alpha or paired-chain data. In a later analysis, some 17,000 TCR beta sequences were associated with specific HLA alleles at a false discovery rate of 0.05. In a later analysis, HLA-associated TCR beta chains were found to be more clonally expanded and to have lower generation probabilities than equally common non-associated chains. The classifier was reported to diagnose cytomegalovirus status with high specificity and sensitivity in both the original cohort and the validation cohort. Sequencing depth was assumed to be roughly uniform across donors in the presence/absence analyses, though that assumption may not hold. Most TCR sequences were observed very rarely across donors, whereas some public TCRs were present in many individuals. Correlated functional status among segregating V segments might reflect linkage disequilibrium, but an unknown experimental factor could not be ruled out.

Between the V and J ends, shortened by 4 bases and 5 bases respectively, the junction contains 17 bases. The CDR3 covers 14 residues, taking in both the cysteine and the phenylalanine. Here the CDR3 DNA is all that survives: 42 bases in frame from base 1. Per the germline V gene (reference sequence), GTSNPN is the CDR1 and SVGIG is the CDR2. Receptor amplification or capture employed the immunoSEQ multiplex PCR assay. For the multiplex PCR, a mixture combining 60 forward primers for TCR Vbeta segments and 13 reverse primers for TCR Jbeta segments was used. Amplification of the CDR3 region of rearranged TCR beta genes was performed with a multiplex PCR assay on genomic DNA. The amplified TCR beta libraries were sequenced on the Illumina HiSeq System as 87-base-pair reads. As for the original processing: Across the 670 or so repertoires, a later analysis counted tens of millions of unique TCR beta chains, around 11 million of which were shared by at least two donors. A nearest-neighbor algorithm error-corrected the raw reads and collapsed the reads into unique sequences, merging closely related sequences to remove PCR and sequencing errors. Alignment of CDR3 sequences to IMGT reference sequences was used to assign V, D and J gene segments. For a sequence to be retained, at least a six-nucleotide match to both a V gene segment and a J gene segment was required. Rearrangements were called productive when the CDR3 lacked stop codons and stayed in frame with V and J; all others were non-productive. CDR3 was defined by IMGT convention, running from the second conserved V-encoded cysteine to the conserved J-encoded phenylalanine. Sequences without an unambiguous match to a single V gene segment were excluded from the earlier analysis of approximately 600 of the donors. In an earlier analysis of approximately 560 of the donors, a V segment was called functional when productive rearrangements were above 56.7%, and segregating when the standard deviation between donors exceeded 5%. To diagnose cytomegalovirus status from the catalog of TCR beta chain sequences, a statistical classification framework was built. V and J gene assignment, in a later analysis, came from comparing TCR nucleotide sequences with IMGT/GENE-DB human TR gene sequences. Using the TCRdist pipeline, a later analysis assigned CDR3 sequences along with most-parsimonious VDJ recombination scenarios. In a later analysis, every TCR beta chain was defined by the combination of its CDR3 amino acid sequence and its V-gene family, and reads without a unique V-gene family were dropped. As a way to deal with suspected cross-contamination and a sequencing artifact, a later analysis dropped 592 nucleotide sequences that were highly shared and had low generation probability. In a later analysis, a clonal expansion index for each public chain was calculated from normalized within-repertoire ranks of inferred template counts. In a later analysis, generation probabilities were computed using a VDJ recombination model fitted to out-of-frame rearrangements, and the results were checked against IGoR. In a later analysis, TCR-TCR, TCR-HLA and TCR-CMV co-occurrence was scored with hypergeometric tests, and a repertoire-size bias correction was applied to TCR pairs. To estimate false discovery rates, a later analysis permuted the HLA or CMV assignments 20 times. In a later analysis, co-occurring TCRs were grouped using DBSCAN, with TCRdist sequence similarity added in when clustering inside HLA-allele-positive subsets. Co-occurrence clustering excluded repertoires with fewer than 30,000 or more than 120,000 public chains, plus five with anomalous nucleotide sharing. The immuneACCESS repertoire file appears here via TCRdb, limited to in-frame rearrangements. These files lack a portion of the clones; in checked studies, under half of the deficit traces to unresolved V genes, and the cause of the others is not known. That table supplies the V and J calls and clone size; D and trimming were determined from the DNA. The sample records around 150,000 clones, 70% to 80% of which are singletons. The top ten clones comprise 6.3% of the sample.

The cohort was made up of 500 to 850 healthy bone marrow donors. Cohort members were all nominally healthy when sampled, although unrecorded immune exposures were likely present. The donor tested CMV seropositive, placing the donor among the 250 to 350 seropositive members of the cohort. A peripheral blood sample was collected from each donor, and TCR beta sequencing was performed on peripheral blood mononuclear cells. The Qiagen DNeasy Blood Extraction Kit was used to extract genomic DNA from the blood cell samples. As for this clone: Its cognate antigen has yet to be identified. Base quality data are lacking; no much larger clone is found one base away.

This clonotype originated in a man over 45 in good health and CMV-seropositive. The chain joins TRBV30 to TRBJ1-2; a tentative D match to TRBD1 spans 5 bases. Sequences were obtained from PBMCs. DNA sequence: TGTGCCTGGACGGGGGAGGGCAATCGGTATGGCTACACCTTC. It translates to CAWTGEGNRYGYTF.